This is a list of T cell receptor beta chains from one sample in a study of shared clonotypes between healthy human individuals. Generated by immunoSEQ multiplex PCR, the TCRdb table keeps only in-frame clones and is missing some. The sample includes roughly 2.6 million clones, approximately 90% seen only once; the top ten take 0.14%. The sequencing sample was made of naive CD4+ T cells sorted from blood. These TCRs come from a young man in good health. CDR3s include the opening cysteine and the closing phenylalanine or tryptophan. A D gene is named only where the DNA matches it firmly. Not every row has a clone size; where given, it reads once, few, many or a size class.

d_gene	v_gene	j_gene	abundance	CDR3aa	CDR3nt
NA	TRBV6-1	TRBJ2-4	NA	CASSEIGLNIQYF	TGTGCCAGCAGTGAAATAGGCCTCAACATTCAGTACTTC
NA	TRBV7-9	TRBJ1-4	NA	CASSFLEGNEKLFF	TGTGCCAGCAGCTTCTTGGAGGGGAATGAAAAACTGTTTTTT
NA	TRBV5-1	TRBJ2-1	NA	CASSYRDPPINEQFF	TGCGCCAGCAGCTACCGGGATCCGCCCATCAATGAGCAGTTCTTC
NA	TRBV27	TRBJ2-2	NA	CASSLYRVNTGELFF	TGTGCCAGCAGTTTGTACAGGGTAAACACCGGGGAGCTGTTTTTT
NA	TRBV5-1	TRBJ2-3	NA	CASGLGPTDTQYF	TGCGCCAGCGGACTCGGACCCACAGATACGCAGTATTTT
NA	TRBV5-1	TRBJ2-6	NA	CASSLEPRSSGANVLTF	TGCGCCAGCAGCTTGGAGCCCCGGAGCTCTGGGGCCAACGTCCTGACTTTC
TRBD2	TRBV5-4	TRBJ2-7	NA	CASSGGLAGGSEQYF	TGTGCCAGCAGCGGGGGACTAGCGGGAGGTAGCGAGCAGTACTTC
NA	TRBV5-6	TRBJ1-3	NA	CASSQTSGNTIYF	TGTGCCAGCAGCCAAACCTCTGGAAACACCATATATTTT
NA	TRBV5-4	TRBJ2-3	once	CASSFHWAALPSTDTQYF	TGTGCCAGCAGCTTTCATTGGGCGGCCTTACCTAGCACAGATACGCAGTATTTT
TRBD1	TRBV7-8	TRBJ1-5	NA	CASSLTQGENQPQHF	TGTGCCAGCAGCTTAACCCAGGGGGAGAATCAGCCCCAGCATTTT
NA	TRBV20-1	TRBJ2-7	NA	CSASNYEQYF	TGCAGTGCCAGTAACTACGAGCAGTACTTC
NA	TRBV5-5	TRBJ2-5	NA	CASSLPNRSQETQYF	TGTGCCAGCAGCTTGCCAAACAGATCGCAAGAGACCCAGTACTTC
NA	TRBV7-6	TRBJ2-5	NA	CASSFTVQETQYF	TGTGCCAGCAGCTTTACAGTCCAAGAGACCCAGTACTTC
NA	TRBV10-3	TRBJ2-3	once	CAITGDSTDTQYF	TGTGCCATCACCGGGGACAGCACAGATACGCAGTATTTT
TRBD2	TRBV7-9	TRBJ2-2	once	CASSAGLAGVTGELFF	TGTGCCAGCAGCGCCGGACTAGCGGGTGTCACCGGGGAGCTGTTTTTT
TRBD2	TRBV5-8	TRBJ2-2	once	CASSLMIAGIPGELFF	TGTGCCAGCAGCTTGATGATAGCGGGGATCCCCGGGGAGCTGTTTTTT
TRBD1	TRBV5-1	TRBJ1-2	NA	CASSLTGQYGYTF	TGCGCCAGCAGCTTGACGGGACAGTATGGCTACACCTTC
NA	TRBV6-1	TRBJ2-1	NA	CASSEVLAAYNEQFF	TGTGCCAGCAGTGAAGTATTGGCAGCCTACAATGAGCAGTTCTTC
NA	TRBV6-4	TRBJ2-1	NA	CASSDVAGRGLNEQFF	TGTGCCAGCAGTGACGTCGCCGGGAGAGGGTTGAATGAGCAGTTCTTC
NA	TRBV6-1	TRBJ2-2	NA	CASSESTSRITGELFF	TGTGCCAGCAGTGAAAGTACGAGTCGGATCACCGGGGAGCTGTTTTTT
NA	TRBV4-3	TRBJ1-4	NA	CASSQETMANEKLFF	TGCGCCAGCAGCCAAGAGACCATGGCTAATGAAAAACTGTTTTTT
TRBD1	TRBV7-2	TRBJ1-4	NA	CASSPGTGGNEKLFF	TGTGCCAGCAGCCCCGGGACAGGCGGTAATGAAAAACTGTTTTTT
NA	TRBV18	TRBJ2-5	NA	CASSPLSGIETQYF	TGTGCCAGCTCACCCCTAAGTGGTATAGAGACCCAGTACTTC
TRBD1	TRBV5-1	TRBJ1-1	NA	CASSLGTPGGGRGMNTEAFF	TGCGCCAGCAGCTTGGGTACCCCAGGGGGCGGGAGGGGTATGAACACTGAAGCTTTCTTT
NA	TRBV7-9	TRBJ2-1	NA	CASTREAEGRHEQFF	TGTGCCAGCACTCGCGAAGCAGAGGGGAGGCATGAGCAGTTCTTC
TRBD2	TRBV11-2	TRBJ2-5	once	CASSPSRSSGGQETQYF	TGTGCCAGCAGCCCAAGTCGGTCTAGCGGGGGCCAAGAGACCCAGTACTTC
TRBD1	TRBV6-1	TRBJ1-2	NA	CASSVLQGTGYTF	TGTGCCAGCAGTGTACTACAGGGGACCGGCTACACCTTC
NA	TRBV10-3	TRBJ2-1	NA	CAISQGHGLDEQFF	TGTGCCATCAGCCAGGGACACGGGCTCGATGAGCAGTTCTTC
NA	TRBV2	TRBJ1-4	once	CASRERETFEKLFF	TGTGCCAGCAGGGAGCGGGAGACATTTGAAAAACTGTTTTTT
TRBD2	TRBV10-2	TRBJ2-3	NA	CASSERTSKRNTQYF	TGCGCCAGCAGTGAAAGGACTAGCAAAAGGAATACGCAGTATTTT
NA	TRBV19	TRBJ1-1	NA	CASSIGLQGTLRNEAFF	TGTGCCAGTAGTATAGGGTTGCAGGGAACTTTGCGAAACGAGGCTTTCTTT
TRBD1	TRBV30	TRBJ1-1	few	CAWSRQGNGGNTEAFF	TGTGCCTGGAGCCGACAGGGTAACGGGGGGAACACTGAAGCTTTCTTT
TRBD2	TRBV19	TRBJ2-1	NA	CASSAGDVRGYNEQFF	TGTGCCAGTAGCGCGGGGGACGTTAGGGGTTACAATGAGCAGTTCTTC
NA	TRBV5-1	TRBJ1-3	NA	CASEGPGHKGNTIYF	TGCGCCAGCGAGGGCCCAGGGCATAAGGGAAACACCATATATTTT
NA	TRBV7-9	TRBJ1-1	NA	CASSSPQGENTEAFF	TGTGCCAGCAGCTCTCCACAGGGCGAGAACACTGAAGCTTTCTTT
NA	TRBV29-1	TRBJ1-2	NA	CSSSRRGSEDGYTF	TGCAGCTCGAGCCGTCGGGGGAGCGAGGACGGCTACACCTTC